Listed here are 32 T cell receptor beta chains from one sample, sequenced in a study of blood T cells in healthy people across ages. A second about 7 to 12 cycle PCR used barcoded and J-beta primers. TCRdb used MiXCR to reprocess the 5' RACE reads, holding one entry per CDR3 protein. The data show around 870,000 distinct CDR3 sequences, around 26% seen once. Sequencing input: blood. The receptors stem from a woman of 80 years or more in good health.

In this sample, this clonotype turned up many times. V gene TRBV5-5 combines with J gene TRBJ2-3; D might be TRBD2 (7 bases). There are 14 residues in the CDR3. Trimming pared 2 bases from V and 5 bases from J, leaving 12 bases between. Germline V CDR1 and CDR2: SGHKS, YYEKEE (reference sequence). CDR3 DNA sequence: TGTGCCAGCAGCTTAGAGGGGGGGAGAGATACGCAGTATTTT. This encodes CASSLEGGRDTQYF.

The rearrangement links TRBV7-9 to TRBJ2-2, with D perhaps matching TRBD2 (7 bases). V was pared by 5 bases and J by 4 bases, with 17 bases between. Germline V gene sequence: CDR1 SEHNR, CDR2 FQNEAQ (reference sequence). CDR3 length equals 16 residues. CDR3 in amino acids: CASSTKHGGLTGELFF. DNA for the CDR3: TGTGCCAGCAGCACAAAGCACGGGGGGCTCACCGGGGAGCTGTTTTTT.

This clonotype was recorded a few times. This chain joins TRBV20-1 and TRBJ2-6; D remains ambiguous. Per germline, CDR1 DFQATT and CDR2 SNEGSKA (reference sequence). Trimming cost V 2 bases and J 4 bases, with 12 bases left between them. This CDR3 has 15 amino acids. As DNA, the CDR3 is TGCAGTGCTAGACACAAGTCAGTCGGGGCCAACGTCCTGACTTTC. Protein: CSARHKSVGANVLTF.

This clonotype was counted a few times. The chain links TRBV28 to TRBJ1-2; 8 nucleotides align to TRBD1. This CDR3 has 14 residues. Germline V lookup: CDR1 MDHEN, CDR2 SYDVKM. V lost 6 bases to trimming and J lost 7 bases; unmatched junction nucleotides: 10. Here the CDR3 reads CASSPSRGLSGYTF. In DNA form, the CDR3 reads TGTGCCAGCAGCCCCTCCAGGGGGCTATCTGGCTACACCTTC.

This sequence joins TRBV27 and TRBJ1-1; D is possibly TRBD1 (5 bases). Germline CDR1 MNHEY, CDR2 SMNVEV (reference sequence). V was pared by 2 bases and J by 0 bases, with 16 bases between. The CDR3 contains 17 residues. CDR3 in DNA: TGTGCCAGCAGTTTAGGAGGGTTCGGGGGGATGAACACTGAAGCTTTCTTT. Protein sequence: CASSLGGFGGMNTEAFF.

This clonotype has ten or more counts. This rearrangement joins TRBV18 to TRBJ2-5; 7 bases align to TRBD1. With 8 bases clipped from V and 4 bases from J, the junction kept 10 bases outside the gene matches. This CDR3 contains 14 residues. Germline loops: CDR1 KGHSH, CDR2 LQKENI. CDR3 DNA sequence: TGTGCCAGCAGCCCGCGACAGGGTCGAGAGACCCAGTACTTC. Translated: CASSPRQGRETQYF.

V and J are TRBV12-3 or TRBV12-4 and TRBJ2-3; D is perhaps TRBD2 (7 bases). Between the trimmed V and J ends, which lost 6 bases and 11 bases, there was a span of 24 bases. This CDR3 has 15 amino acids. This chain's CDR3 is CASRLRSGGTDVQYF. The CDR3 region has the DNA TGTGCCAGCAGACTTAGGTCGGGGGGCACAGATGTGCAGTATTTT.

This clonotype was picked up many times. The chain joins TRBV12-3 or TRBV12-4 to TRBJ2-5; D perhaps matches TRBD2 (7 bases). Trimming removed 8 bases from V and 5 bases from J, with 18 bases in between. The length of the CDR3 is 14 residues. CDR3 amino acids: CASRKRGGGETQYF. DNA for the CDR3: TGTGCCAGCCGAAAGAGGGGGGGAGGTGAGACCCAGTACTTC.

This clonotype was detected ten times or more. This sequence joins TRBV20-1 and TRBJ2-6; possibly TRBD1 for D (5 bases). CDR3 length: 15 residues. Trimming took 2 bases from V and 0 from J, leaving 8 bases between them. Germline-derived CDR1 and CDR2 are DFQATT and SNEGSKA (reference sequence). CDR3 sequence reads: CSARHRSSGANVLTF. Written as DNA, the CDR3 is TGCAGTGCTAGACACAGGAGCTCTGGGGCCAACGTCCTGACTTTC.

The V gene is TRBV3-1, the J gene TRBJ2-5; 9 bases map to TRBD1. With 4 bases clipped from V and 11 bases from J, the junction kept 11 bases outside the gene matches. Germline CDR1 and CDR2: LGHDT and YNNKEL (reference sequence). This CDR3 has 14 amino acids. CDR3 residues: CASSPGTGTYVQYF. In DNA, the CDR3 is TGTGCCAGCAGCCCCGGGACAGGGACGTACGTGCAGTACTTC.

The sample holds many counts of this clonotype. The chain links TRBV7-2 to TRBJ1-1; D not certain. Germline loops: CDR1 SGHTA, CDR2 FQGNSA. V lost 0 bases and J 3 bases, leaving 5 bases between the germline ends. This CDR3 spans 13 amino acids. CDR3 nucleotides: TGTGCCAGCAGCTTAGCAGGTCACACTGAAGCTTTCTTT. This codes for CASSLAGHTEAFF. Looking up the rest from reference TRBV7-2 and TRBJ1-1 gives the full variable domain: GAGVSQSPSNKVTEKGKDVELRCDPISGHTALYWYRQSLGQGLEFLIYFQGNSAPDKSGLPSDRFSAERTGGSVSTLTIQRTQQEDSAVYLCASSLAGHTEAFFGQGTRLTVV.

In DNA, the CDR3 is TGTGCCAGCAGCCAAGATGGGGGGTTCGGTTGGTACACTGAAGCTTTCTTT. Its protein product is CASSQDGGFGWYTEAFF. The V gene is TRBV4-2, the J gene TRBJ1-1; perhaps TRBD1 as D (5 bases). The V gene's germline CDR1 is LGHNA and CDR2 YNFKEQ. This CDR3 is built from 17 residues. Trimming removed 0 bases at V and 3 bases at J, with 17 bases between.

This clonotype was observed a few times. The chain couples TRBV5-1 to TRBJ2-1, with 8 positions matching TRBD1. Germline V CDR1 and CDR2: SGHRS, YFSETQ. The junction had 4 bases not matched to a gene; V was cut back by 0 bases and J by 8 bases. The CDR3 runs to 14 residues. The CDR3 spells CASSLGQGYDEQFF. In DNA form, the CDR3 reads TGCGCCAGCAGCTTGGGACAGGGGTACGATGAGCAGTTCTTC. Drawing the rest from reference TRBV5-1 and TRBJ2-1, the complete variable domain is KAGVTQTPRYLIKTRGQQVTLSCSPISGHRSVSWYQQTPGQGLQFLFEYFSETQRNKGNFPGRFSGRQFSNSRSEMNVSTLELGDSALYLCASSLGQGYDEQFFGPGTRLTVL.

This clonotype came up many times. The chain combines TRBV12-3 or TRBV12-4 with TRBJ2-7; no firm D call. The CDR3 loop spans 13 amino acids. Trimming cost V 3 bases and J 5 bases, with 11 bases left between them. The CDR3 here is CASSFPPAHEQYF. The CDR3 coding sequence is TGTGCCAGCAGTTTCCCTCCCGCGCACGAGCAGTACTTC.

This clonotype was seen repeatedly, ten times or more. The chain employs TRBV5-6 and TRBJ1-2; no firm D call. Germline V gene sequence: CDR1 SGHDT, CDR2 YYEEEE. V lost 4 bases to trimming and J lost 3 bases, with 10 bases between them. The CDR3 covers 13 residues. As DNA, the CDR3 is TGTGCCAGCAGCCCTTTCGGATACTATGGCTACACCTTC. Translated, it gives CASSPFGYYGYTF.

This clonotype was seen a few times. The chain recombines TRBV27 with TRBJ1-5; D is perhaps TRBD1 (5 bases). The V end lost 3 bases, the J end lost 5 bases, and 11 bases lay between the germline ends. The CDR3 is made up of 14 amino acids. Germline V CDR1 and CDR2: MNHEY, SMNVEV (reference sequence). The CDR3 nucleotides are TGTGCCAGCAGTTTCGAGGGGCGGTATCAGCCCCAGCATTTT. Residues: CASSFEGRYQPQHF.

The chain employs TRBV6-5 and TRBJ1-6, with 8 bases identical to TRBD1. Germline V gene data show CDR1 as MNHEY and CDR2 as SVGAGI. The J segment lost 8 bases and the V segment lost 2 bases, leaving 14 bases of the junction unmatched. The CDR3 sequence is 18 residues long. The CDR3 sequence is CASSYQPVGTGRDSPLHF. CDR3 DNA sequence: TGTGCCAGCAGTTACCAACCCGTAGGGACAGGACGCGATTCACCCCTCCACTTT.

At least ten counts were recorded for this clonotype. DNA for the CDR3: TGTGCCAGCAGACAGGACCTATACGAGCAGTACTTC. As protein: CASRQDLYEQYF. The V and J genes are TRBV12-3 or TRBV12-4 and TRBJ2-7; TRBD1 is a possible D gene (5 bases). CDR3 length: 12 residues. The ends were cut back, 6 bases at V and 4 bases at J, with 10 bases in the middle.

This clonotype was seen many times. The genes are TRBV20-1 and TRBJ2-2; TRBD2 might be the D (6 bases). The CDR3 runs to 16 residues. Trimming removed 6 bases at V and 0 bases at J, with 17 bases between. CDR1 and CDR2 (germline): DFQATT, SNEGSKA (reference sequence). In DNA, the CDR3 is TGCAGTGCACGCCCGACTAGTTCGGCGAACACCGGGGAGCTGTTTTTT. Amino acid sequence: CSARPTSSANTGELFF.

This chain joins TRBV28 and TRBJ1-5; no clear D. Germline loops: CDR1 MDHEN, CDR2 SYDVKM. The CDR3 covers 14 residues. Trimming left V 5 bases short and J 2 bases short, with 10 bases between. The CDR3 sequence: CASSAANGNQPQHF. The CDR3 DNA follows: TGTGCCAGCAGTGCTGCGAATGGCAATCAGCCCCAGCATTTT. The entire variable domain, with the rest obtained from reference TRBV28 and TRBJ1-5, is as follows: DVKVTQSSRYLVKRTGEKVFLECVQDMDHENMFWYRQDPGLGLRLIYFSYDVKMKEKGDIPEGYSVSREKKERFSLILESASTNQTSMYLCASSAANGNQPQHFGDGTRLSIL.

This clonotype appeared a few times. This may come from a read error, since a much larger clone is one base off. The chain is built from TRBV10-1 and TRBJ2-7, with a weak D call TRBD2 (5 bases). The CDR3 has 13 residues. CDR1 WNHNN and CDR2 SYGVQD come from the germline V gene (reference sequence). The V and J ends lost 3 bases and 7 bases respectively, with 13 bases between them. DNA for the CDR3: TGCGCCAGCAGTGAAGGGAGTTGGGGTGAGCAGTACTTC. Translation gives CASSEGSWGEQYF.

This clonotype was seen ten or more times. The chain employs TRBV24-1 and TRBJ2-1, with TRBD2 identical over 12 bases. The CDR3 spans 17 residues. Looked up from germline, CDR1 is KGHDR and CDR2 is SFDVKD. J lost 4 bases, V lost 4 bases, and 7 bases had no gene match. This CDR3 is CATSDFPSGGGYNEQFF. CDR3 sequence (DNA): TGTGCCACCAGTGACTTTCCTAGCGGGGGGGGTTACAATGAGCAGTTCTTC.

This clonotype was found many times. This chain connects TRBV6-2 or TRBV6-3 to TRBJ1-2; no reliable D call. The germline CDR1 and CDR2 sequences are MNHEY and SVGEGT. The ends were cut back, 2 bases at V and 2 bases at J, with 9 bases in the middle. The CDR3 length is 14 residues. The CDR3 nucleotides are TGTGCCAGCAGTTACCCGGGAGCCAACTATGGCTACACCTTC. Translation gives CASSYPGANYGYTF.

The J gene is TRBJ1-2, the V gene TRBV30; perhaps TRBD1 as D (6 bases). The CDR3 extends over 10 amino acids. The ends were cut back, 5 bases at V and 8 bases at J, with 9 bases in the middle. CDR1 and CDR2 from the germline V gene are GTSNPN and SVGIG (reference sequence). The CDR3 DNA is TGTGCCTGGGGGAGGGGGGGCTACACCTTC. Protein product: CAWGRGGYTF.

This clonotype was picked up one time. The junction departs from germline at one end; a sequencing error may be responsible. The chain has TRBV28 and TRBJ1-4, with D hard to call. The germline V gene encodes CDR1 MDHEN and CDR2 SYDVKM. This CDR3 comprises 12 residues. CDR3 in DNA: TGTGCCAGTAGGATAAATAATGAAAAACGGTTTTTT. This encodes CASRINNEKRFF.

This clonotype was seen only a few times. The V and J genes are TRBV18 and TRBJ2-1; D possibly corresponds to TRBD2 (6 bases). Germline lookup yields CDR1 KGHSH and CDR2 LQKENI. The V and J ends lost 3 bases and 4 bases respectively, with 13 bases between them. The CDR3 covers 15 residues. CDR3 amino acids: CASSPPAAGYNEQFF. The CDR3 DNA reads TGTGCCAGCTCACCCCCCGCGGCGGGGTACAATGAGCAGTTCTTC. Variable domain in full (rest from reference TRBV18 and TRBJ2-1): NAGVMQNPRHLVRRRGQEARLRCSPMKGHSHVYWYRQLPEEGLKFMVYLQKENIIDESGMPKERFSAEFPKEGPSILRIQQVVRGDSAAYFCASSPPAAGYNEQFFGPGTRLTVL.

This chain connects TRBV28 to TRBJ1-4; the match to TRBD1 covers 8 bases. Germline CDR1 is MDHEN and CDR2 is SYDVKM. V lost 3 bases and J lost 8; bases outside the gene matches: 2. The CDR3 is 13 amino acids. In nucleotides, the CDR3 is TGTGCCAGCAGTTTCAGGGGGCGCGAAAAACTGTTTTTT. This codes for CASSFRGREKLFF.

There are many counts of this clonotype. The rearrangement joins TRBV7-2 to TRBJ1-2; D remains ambiguous. Germline-derived CDR1 and CDR2 are SGHTA and FQGNSA. V was pared by 5 bases and J by 8 bases, with 15 bases between. This CDR3 is 13 amino acids long. The CDR3 DNA reads as TGTGCCAGCAGCCCGTTCGATGTCTGGGGCTACACCTTC. It translates to CASSPFDVWGYTF.

As to this clonotype: Possible read error: a much larger clone is one base away. This chain connects TRBV3-1 to TRBJ2-5; D ambiguous. Germline V gives CDR1 LGHDT, CDR2 YNNKEL (reference sequence). The CDR3 has 13 amino acids. Trimming shortened V by 1 base and J by 11 bases, and 14 bases separated the two germline ends. This chain's CDR3 is CASSQGSVDEQYF. DNA for the CDR3: TGTGCCAGCAGCCAAGGCAGTGTCGATGAGCAGTACTTC.

The chain has TRBV6-2 or TRBV6-3 and TRBJ2-1, with D possibly being TRBD1 or TRBD2 (7 bases each). The J call may be in error: the DNA end matches TRBJ2-7 better. The germline gives CDR1 MNHEY, CDR2 SVGEGT. CDR3 length: 16 amino acids. In nucleotides, the CDR3 is TGTGCCAGCAGTTTACGACAGGGAGGGGGCTACAATGAGCAGTACTTC. Translated: CASSLRQGGGYNEQYF.

This clonotype came up many times. V and J are TRBV12-3 or TRBV12-4 and TRBJ1-1, with D hard to call. V dropped 3 bases and J dropped 6 bases, with 11 bases sitting between them. There are 13 residues in the CDR3. CDR3 protein: CASSFEDTAEAFF. For the CDR3, the DNA is TGTGCCAGCAGTTTCGAAGACACGGCTGAAGCTTTCTTT.

V and J are TRBV13 and TRBJ1-1, with D hard to call. The CDR3 sequence is 16 residues long. Trimming cost V 6 bases and J 0 bases, with 17 bases left between them. Germline V CDR1 and CDR2: PRHDT, FYEKMQ (reference sequence). For the CDR3, the DNA is TGTGCCAGCAGTTTTCAGGTGAGCCTCTTGAACACTGAAGCTTTCTTT. Amino acids: CASSFQVSLLNTEAFF.